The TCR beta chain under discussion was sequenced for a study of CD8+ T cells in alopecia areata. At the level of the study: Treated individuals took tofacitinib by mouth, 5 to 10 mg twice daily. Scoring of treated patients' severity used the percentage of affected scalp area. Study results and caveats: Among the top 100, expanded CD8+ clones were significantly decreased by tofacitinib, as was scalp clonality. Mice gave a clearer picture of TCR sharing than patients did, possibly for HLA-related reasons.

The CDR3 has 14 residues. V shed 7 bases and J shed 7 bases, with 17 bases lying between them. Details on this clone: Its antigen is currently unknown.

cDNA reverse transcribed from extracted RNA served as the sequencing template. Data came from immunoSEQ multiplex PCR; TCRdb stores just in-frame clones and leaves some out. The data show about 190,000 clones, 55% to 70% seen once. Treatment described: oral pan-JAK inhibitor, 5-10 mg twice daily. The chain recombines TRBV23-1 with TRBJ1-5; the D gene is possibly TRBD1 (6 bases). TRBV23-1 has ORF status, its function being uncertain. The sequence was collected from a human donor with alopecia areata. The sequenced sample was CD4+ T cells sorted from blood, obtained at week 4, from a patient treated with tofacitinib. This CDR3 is CASIPGHSCQPQHF. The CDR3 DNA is TGCGCCAGCATTCCGGGACACTCGTGCCAGCCCCAGCATTTT.